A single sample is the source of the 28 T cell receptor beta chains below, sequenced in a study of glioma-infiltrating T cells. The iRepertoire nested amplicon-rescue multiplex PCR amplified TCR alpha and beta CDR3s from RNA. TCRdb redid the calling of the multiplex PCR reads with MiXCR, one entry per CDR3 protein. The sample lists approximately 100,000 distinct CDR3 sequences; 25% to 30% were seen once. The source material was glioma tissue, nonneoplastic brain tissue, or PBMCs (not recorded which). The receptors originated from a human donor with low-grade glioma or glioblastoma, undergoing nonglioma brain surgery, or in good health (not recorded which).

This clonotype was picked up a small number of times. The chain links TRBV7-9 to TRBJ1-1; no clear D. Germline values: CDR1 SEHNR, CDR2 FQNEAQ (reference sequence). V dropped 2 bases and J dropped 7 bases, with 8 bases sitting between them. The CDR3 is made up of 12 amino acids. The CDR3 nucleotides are TGTGCCAGCAGCTTACTGCGGCTTGAAGCTTTCTTT. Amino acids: CASSLLRLEAFF.

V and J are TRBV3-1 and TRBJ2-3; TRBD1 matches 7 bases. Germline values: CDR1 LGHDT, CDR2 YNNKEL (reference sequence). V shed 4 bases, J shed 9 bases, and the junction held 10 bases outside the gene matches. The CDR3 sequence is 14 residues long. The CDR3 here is CASSRKGALETQYF. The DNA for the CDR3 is TGTGCCAGCAGCCGAAAGGGGGCGCTTGAAACGCAGTATTTT.

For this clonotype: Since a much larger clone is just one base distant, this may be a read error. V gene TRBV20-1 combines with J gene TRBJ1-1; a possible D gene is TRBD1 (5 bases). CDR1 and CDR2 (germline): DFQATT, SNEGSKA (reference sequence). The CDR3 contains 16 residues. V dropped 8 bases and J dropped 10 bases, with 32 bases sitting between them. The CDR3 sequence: CSTEGEGVSKGIGAFF. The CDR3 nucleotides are TGCAGTACCGAAGGGGAAGGGGTATCTAAGGGGATCGGAGCTTTCTTT.

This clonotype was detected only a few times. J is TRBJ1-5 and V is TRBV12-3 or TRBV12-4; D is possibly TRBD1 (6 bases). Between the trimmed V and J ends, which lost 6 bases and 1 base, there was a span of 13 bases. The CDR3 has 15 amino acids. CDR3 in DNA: TGTGCCAGCAGCCGCCCAGGGGAAAGCAATCAGCCCCAGCATTTT. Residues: CASSRPGESNQPQHF.

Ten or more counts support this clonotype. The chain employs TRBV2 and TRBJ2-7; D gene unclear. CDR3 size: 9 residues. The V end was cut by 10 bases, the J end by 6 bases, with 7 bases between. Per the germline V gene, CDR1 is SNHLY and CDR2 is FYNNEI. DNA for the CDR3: TGTGCCACCACCCCCGAGCAGTACTTC. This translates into CATTPEQYF.

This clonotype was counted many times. The CDR3 region is CASTLIGGSSYEQYF. The CDR3 DNA follows: TGTGCCAGCACCTTGATCGGGGGGAGCTCCTACGAGCAGTACTTC. This chain links TRBV6-1 with TRBJ2-7, with 7 positions matching TRBD2. There are 15 residues in the CDR3. Germline-derived CDR1 and CDR2 are MNHNS and SASEGT. The J segment lost 0 bases and the V segment lost 7 bases, leaving 9 bases of the junction unmatched.

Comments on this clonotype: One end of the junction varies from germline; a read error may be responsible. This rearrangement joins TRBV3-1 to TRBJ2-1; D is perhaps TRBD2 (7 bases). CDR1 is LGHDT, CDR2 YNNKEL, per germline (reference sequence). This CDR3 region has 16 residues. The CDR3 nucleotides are TGTGCCAGCAGCCAAGATCACCGCGGGGGCTACAATGACCAGTTCTTC. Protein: CASSQDHRGGYNDQFF.

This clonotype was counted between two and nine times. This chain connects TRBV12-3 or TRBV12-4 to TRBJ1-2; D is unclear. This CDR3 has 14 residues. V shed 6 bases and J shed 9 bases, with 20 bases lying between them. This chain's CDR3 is CASSNPPLVESYTF. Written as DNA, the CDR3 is TGTGCCAGCAGCAATCCACCCCTGGTGGAAAGCTACACCTTC.

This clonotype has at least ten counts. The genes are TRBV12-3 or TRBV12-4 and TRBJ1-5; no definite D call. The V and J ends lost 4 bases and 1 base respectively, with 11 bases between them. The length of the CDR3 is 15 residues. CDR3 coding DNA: TGTGCCAGCAGTTCAAAGGACGGAAGCAATCAGCCCCAGCATTTT. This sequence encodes CASSSKDGSNQPQHF.

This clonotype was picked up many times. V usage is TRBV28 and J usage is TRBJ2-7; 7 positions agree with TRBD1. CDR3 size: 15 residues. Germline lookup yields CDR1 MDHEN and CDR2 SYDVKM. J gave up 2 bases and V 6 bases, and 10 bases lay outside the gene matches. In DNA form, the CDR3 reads TGTGCCAGCAGCTGGGCGAGGGACAGTCCCTACGAGCAGTACTTC. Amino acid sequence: CASSWARDSPYEQYF. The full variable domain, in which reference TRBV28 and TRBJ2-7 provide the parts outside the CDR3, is DVKVTQSSRYLVKRTGEKVFLECVQDMDHENMFWYRQDPGLGLRLIYFSYDVKMKEKGDIPEGYSVSREKKERFSLILESASTNQTSMYLCASSWARDSPYEQYFGPGTRLTVT.

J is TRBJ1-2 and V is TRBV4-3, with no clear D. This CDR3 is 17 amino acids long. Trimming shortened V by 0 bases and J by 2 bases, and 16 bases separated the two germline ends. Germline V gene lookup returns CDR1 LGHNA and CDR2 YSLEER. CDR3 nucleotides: TGCGCCAGCAGCCAAGATAGGTACGCGAATTTCAACTATGGCTACACCTTC. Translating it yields CASSQDRYANFNYGYTF.

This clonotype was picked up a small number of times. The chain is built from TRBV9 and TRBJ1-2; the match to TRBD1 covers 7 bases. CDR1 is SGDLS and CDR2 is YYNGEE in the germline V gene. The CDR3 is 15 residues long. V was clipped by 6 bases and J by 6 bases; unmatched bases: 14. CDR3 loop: CASTINLHGTDGYTF. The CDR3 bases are TGTGCCAGCACCATCAATCTCCACGGGACAGATGGCTACACCTTC.

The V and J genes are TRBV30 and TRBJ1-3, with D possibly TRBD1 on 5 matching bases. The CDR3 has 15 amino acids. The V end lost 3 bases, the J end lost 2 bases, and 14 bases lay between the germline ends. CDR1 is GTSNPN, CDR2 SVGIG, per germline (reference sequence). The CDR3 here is CAWSNGGAPGNTIYF. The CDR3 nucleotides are TGTGCCTGGAGCAACGGGGGAGCGCCTGGAAACACCATATATTTT.

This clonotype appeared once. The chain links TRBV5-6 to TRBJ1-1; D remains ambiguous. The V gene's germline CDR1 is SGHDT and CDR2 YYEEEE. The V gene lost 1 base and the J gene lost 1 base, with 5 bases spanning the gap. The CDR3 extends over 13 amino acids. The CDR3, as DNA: TGTGCCAGCAGCTTGCCAGCGAACACTGAAGCTTTCTTT. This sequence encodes CASSLPANTEAFF.

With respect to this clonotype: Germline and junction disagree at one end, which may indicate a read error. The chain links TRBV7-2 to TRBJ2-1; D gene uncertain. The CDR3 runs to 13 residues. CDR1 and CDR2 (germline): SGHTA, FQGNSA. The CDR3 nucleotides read TGTGCCAGCACTCCGTTTAGCTACAATGGGCAGTTCTTC. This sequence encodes CASTPFSYNGQFF.

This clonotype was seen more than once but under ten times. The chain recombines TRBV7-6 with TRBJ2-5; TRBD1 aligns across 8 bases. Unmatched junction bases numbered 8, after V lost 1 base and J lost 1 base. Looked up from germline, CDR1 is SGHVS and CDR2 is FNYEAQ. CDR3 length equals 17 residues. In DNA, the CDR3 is TGTGCCAGCAGCTTAGAGGCAGGGGGCACCTTCCAAGAGACCCAGTACTTC. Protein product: CASSLEAGGTFQETQYF.

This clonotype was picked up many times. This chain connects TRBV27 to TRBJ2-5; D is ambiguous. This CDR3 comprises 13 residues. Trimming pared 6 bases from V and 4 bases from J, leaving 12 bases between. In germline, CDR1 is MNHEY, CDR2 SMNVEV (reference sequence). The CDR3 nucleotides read TGTGCCAGCAGCCCCCAGGCGCGAGAGACCCAGTACTTC. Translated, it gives CASSPQARETQYF.

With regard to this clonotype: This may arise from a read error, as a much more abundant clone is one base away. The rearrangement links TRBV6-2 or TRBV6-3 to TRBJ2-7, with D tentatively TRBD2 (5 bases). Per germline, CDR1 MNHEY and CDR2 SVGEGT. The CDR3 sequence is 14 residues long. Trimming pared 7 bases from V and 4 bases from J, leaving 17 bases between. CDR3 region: CASMGEGQDYEQYF. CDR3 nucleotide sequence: TGTGCCAGCATGGGAGAGGGCCAAGATTACGAGCAGTACTTC.

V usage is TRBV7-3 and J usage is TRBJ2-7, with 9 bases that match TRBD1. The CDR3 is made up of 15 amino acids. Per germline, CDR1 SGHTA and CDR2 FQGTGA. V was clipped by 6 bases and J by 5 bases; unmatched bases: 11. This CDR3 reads CASSESGTGIHEQYF. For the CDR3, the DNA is TGTGCCAGCAGTGAATCCGGGACAGGGATCCACGAGCAGTACTTC.

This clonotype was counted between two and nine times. The CDR3, as DNA: TGTGCCAGCAGCCAAGAGGGAAGGACTGAAGCTTTCTTT. Translation: CASSQEGRTEAFF. The chain combines TRBV3-1 with TRBJ1-1; D is unresolved. The germline V gene has CDR1 LGHDT and CDR2 YNNKEL (reference sequence). This CDR3 is 13 amino acids long. V gave up 0 bases and J gave up 5 bases, with 7 bases separating them.

CDR3 sequence (DNA): TGTGCCAGCGGACAAGGAGGAGGGCAGGGCGAGCAGTACTTC. This codes for CASGQGGGQGEQYF. The rearrangement joins TRBV3-1 to TRBJ2-7; weak D call: TRBD2 (6 bases). Germline V CDR1 and CDR2: LGHDT, YNNKEL (reference sequence). V was clipped by 8 bases and J by 6 bases, with 20 bases between them. The CDR3 is 14 amino acids.

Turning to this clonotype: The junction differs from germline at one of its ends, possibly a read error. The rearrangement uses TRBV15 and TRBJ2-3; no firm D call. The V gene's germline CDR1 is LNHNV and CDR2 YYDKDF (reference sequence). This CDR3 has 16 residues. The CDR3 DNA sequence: TGTGCCACCAGTAGAGGAATCCCATCCTACACAGATACGCAGTATTTT. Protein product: CATSRGIPSYTDTQYF.

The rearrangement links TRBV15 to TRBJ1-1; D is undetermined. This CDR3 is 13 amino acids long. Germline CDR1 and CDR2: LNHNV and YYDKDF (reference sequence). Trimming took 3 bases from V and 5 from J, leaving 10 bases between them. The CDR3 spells CATSRGMRTEAFF. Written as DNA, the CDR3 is TGTGCCACCAGCAGGGGGATGCGGACTGAAGCTTTCTTT.

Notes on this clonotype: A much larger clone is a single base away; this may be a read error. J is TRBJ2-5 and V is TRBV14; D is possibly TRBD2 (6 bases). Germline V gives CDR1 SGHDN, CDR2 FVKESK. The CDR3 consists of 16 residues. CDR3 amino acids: CASNQENERAQETQYF. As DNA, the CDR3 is TGTGCCAGCAACCAAGAAAATGAGCGGGCCCAAGAGACCCAGTACTTC. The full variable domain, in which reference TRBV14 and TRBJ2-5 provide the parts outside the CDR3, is EAGVTQFPSHSVIEKGQTVTLRCDPISGHDNLYWYRRVMGKEIKFLLHFVKESKQDESGMPNNRFLAERTGGTYSTLKVQPAELEDSGVYFCASNQENERAQETQYFGPGTRLLVL.

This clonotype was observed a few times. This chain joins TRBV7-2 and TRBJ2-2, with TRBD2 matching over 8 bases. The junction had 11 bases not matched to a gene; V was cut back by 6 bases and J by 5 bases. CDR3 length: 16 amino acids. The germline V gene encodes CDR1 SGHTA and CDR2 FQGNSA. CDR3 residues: CASSLSRGGWTGELFF. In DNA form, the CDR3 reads TGTGCCAGCAGTCTATCCCGGGGGGGCTGGACCGGGGAGCTGTTTTTT.

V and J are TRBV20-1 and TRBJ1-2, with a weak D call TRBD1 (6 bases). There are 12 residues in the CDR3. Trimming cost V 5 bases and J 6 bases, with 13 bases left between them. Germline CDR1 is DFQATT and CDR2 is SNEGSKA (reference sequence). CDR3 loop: CSAFRRGDGYTF. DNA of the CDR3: TGCAGTGCTTTCCGCAGGGGAGATGGCTACACCTTC.

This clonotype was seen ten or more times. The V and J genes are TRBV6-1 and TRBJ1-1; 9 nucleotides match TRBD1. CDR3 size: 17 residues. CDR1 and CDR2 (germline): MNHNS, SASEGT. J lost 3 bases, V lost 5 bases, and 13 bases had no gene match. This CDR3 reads CASSSQTGGPRDTEAFF. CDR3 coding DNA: TGTGCCAGCAGTTCCCAAACAGGGGGCCCACGAGACACTGAAGCTTTCTTT.

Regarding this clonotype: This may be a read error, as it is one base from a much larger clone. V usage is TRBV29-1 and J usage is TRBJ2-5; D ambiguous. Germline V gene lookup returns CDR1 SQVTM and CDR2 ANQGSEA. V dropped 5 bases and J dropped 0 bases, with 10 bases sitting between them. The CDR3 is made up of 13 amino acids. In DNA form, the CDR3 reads TGCAGCGTTCGAGGTGCCAACCAAGAGACCCAGTACTTC. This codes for CSVRGANQETQYF.